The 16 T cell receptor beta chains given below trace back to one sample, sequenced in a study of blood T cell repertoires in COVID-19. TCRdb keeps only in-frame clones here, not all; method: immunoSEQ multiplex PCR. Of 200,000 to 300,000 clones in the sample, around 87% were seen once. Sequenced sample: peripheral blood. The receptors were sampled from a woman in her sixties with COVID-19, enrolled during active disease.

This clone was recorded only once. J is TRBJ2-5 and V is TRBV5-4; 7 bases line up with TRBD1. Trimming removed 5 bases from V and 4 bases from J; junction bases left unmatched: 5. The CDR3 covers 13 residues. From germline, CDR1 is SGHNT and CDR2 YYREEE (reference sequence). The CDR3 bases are TGTGCCAGCAGGAAGGACAGGTTAGAGACCCAGTACTTC. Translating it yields CASRKDRLETQYF.

CDR3 protein: CASSQTGDEGYTF. The CDR3 nucleotides read TGTGCCAGTAGCCAGACAGGGGATGAAGGCTACACCTTC. V gene TRBV19 combines with J gene TRBJ1-2; TRBD1 matches at 8 bases. Germline V gene sequence: CDR1 LNHDA, CDR2 SQIVND (reference sequence). This CDR3 has 13 residues. V lost 6 bases and J lost 8; bases outside the gene matches: 8.

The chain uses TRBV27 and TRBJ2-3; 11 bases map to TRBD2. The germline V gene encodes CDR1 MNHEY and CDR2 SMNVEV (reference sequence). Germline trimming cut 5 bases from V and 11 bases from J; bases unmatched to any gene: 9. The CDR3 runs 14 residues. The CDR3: CASSVALAGGKQYF. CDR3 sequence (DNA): TGTGCCAGCAGTGTGGCGCTAGCGGGAGGCAAGCAGTATTTT.

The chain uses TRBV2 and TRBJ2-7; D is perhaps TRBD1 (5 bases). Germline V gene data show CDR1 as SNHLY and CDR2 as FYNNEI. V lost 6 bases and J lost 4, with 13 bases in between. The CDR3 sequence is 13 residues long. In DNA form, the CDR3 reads TGTGCCAGCAGGGATGCCTACAGGTACGAGCAGTACTTC. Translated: CASRDAYRYEQYF.

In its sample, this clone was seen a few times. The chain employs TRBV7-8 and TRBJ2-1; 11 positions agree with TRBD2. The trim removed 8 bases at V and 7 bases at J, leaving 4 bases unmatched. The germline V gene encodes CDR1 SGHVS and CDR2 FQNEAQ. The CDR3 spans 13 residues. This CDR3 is CASGLAGGNEQFF. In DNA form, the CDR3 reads TGTGCCAGCGGCCTAGCGGGAGGAAATGAGCAGTTCTTC.

In DNA, the CDR3 is TGTGCCAGCTCACCCGACAGGGGTGCTGAAGCTTTCTTT. It encodes CASSPDRGAEAFF. The V call is TRBV18, the J call TRBJ1-1; TRBD1 matches 8 bases. The CDR3 length is 13 residues. Germline V lookup: CDR1 KGHSH, CDR2 LQKENI. V lost 3 bases to trimming and J lost 6 bases; unmatched junction nucleotides: 3.

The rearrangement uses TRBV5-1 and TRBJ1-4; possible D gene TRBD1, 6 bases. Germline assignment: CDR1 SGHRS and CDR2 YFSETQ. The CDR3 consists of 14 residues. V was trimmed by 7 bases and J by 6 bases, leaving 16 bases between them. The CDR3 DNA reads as TGCGCCAGCGTAATAGGGGGGGAGGATGAAAAACTGTTTTTT. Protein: CASVIGGEDEKLFF. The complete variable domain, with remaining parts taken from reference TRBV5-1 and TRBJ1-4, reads KAGVTQTPRYLIKTRGQQVTLSCSPISGHRSVSWYQQTPGQGLQFLFEYFSETQRNKGNFPGRFSGRQFSNSRSEMNVSTLELGDSALYLCASVIGGEDEKLFFGSGTQLSVL.

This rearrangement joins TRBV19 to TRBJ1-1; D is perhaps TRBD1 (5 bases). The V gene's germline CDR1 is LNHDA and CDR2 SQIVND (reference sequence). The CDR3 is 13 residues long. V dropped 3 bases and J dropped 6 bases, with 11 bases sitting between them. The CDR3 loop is CASSIRTNPEAFF. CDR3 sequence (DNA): TGTGCCAGTAGTATTAGGACAAACCCTGAAGCTTTCTTT.

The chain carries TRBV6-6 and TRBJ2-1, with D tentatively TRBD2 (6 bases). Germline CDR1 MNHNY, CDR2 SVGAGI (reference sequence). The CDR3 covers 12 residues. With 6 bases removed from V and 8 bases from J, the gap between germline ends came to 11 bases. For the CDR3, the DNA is TGTGCCAGCAGCCTGGGGGGTTATGAGCAGTTCTTC. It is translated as CASSLGGYEQFF.

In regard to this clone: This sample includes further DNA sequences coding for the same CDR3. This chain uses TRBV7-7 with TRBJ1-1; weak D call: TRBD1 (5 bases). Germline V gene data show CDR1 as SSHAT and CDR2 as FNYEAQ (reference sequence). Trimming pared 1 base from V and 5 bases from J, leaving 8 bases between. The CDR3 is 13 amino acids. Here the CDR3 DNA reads TGTGCCAGCAGCTTAGATAGGGGAACTGAAGCTTTCTTT. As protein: CASSLDRGTEAFF.

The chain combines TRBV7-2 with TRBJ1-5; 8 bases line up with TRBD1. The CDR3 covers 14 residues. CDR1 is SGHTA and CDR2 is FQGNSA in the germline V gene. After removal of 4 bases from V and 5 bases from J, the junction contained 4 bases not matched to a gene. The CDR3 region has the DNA TGTGCCAGCAGCTCGACAGGGGTTGATCAGCCCCAGCATTTT. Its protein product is CASSSTGVDQPQHF.

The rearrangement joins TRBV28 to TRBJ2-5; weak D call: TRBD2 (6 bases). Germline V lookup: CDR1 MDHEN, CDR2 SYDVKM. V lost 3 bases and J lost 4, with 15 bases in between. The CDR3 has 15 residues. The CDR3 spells CASSLLTGLVETQYF. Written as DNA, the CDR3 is TGTGCCAGCAGTTTGTTGACGGGACTCGTAGAGACCCAGTACTTC.

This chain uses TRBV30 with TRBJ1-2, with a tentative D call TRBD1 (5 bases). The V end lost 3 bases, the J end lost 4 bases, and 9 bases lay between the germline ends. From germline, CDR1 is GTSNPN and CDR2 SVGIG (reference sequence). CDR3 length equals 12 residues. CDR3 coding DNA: TGTGCCTGGAGAGGGGCAGGCTATGGCTACACCTTC. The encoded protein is CAWRGAGYGYTF.

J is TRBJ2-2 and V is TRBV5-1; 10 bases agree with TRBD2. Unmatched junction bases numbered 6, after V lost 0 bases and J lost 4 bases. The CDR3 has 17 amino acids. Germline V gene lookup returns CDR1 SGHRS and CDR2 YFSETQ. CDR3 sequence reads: CASSLALAGVFTGELFF. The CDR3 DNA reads TGCGCCAGCAGCTTGGCCCTAGCGGGAGTATTCACCGGGGAGCTGTTTTTT.

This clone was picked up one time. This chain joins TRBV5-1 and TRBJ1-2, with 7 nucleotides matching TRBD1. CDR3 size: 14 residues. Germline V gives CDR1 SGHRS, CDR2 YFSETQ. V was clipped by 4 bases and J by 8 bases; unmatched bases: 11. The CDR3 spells CASSSEPRGFGYTF. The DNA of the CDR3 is TGCGCCAGCAGCAGCGAACCCAGGGGGTTCGGCTACACCTTC.

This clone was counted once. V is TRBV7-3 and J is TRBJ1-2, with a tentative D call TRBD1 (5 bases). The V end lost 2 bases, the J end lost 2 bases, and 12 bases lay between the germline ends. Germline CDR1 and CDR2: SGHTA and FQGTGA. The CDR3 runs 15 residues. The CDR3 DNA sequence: TGTGCCAGCAGCTTAGGAGCAGGGCTCAACTATGGCTACACCTTC. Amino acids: CASSLGAGLNYGYTF.